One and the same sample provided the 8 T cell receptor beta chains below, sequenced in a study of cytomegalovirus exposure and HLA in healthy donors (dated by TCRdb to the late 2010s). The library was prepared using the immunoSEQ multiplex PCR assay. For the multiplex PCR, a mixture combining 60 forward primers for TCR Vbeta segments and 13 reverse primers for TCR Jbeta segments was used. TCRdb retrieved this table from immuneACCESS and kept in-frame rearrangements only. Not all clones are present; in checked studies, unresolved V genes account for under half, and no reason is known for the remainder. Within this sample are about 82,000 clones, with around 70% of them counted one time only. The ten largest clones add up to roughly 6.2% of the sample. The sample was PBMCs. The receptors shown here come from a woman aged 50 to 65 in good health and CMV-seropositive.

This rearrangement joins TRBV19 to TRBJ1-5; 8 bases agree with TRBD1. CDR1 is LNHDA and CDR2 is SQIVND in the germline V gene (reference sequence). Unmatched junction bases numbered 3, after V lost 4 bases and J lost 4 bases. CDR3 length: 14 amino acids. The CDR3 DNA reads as TGTGCCAGTAGTAATACAGGGGGGAATCAGCCCCAGCATTTT. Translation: CASSNTGGNQPQHF.

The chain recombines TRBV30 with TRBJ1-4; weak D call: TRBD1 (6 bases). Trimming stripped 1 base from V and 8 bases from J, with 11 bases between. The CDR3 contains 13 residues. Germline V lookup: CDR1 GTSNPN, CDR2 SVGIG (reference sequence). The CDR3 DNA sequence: TGTGCCTGGAGTGACAGGGCGGGCGAAAAACTGTTTTTT. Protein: CAWSDRAGEKLFF.

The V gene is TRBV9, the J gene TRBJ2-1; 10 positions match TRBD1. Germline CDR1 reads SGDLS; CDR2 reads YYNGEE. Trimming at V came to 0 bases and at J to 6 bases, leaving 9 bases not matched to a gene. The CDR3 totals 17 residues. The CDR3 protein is CASSVGVGTGVGNEQFF. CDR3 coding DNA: TGTGCCAGCAGCGTAGGTGTCGGGACAGGGGTTGGCAATGAGCAGTTCTTC. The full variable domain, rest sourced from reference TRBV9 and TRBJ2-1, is DSGVTQTPKHLITATGQRVTLRCSPRSGDLSVYWYQQSLDQGLQFLIQYYNGEERAKGNILERFSAQQFPDLHSELNLSSLELGDSALYFCASSVGVGTGVGNEQFFGPGTRLTVL.

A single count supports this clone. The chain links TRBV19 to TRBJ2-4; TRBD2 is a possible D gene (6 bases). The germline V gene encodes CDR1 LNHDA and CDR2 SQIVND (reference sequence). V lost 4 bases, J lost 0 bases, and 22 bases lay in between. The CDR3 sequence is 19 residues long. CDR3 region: CASSTAGSTLMGAKNIQYF. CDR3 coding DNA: TGTGCCAGTAGTACAGCCGGGAGCACCCTGATGGGAGCCAAAAACATTCAGTACTTC.

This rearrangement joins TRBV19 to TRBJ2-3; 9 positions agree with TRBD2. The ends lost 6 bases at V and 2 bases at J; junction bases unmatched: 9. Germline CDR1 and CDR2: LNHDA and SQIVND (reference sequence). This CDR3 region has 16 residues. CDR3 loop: CASRRIAGVSTDTQYF. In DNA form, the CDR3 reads TGTGCCAGTAGGAGAATAGCGGGAGTTTCCACAGATACGCAGTATTTT. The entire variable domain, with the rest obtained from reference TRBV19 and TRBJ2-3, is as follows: DGGITQSPKYLFRKEGQNVTLSCEQNLNHDAMYWYRQDPGQGLRLIYYSQIVNDFQKGDIAEGYSVSREKKESFPLTVTSAQKNPTAFYLCASRRIAGVSTDTQYFGPGTRLTVL.

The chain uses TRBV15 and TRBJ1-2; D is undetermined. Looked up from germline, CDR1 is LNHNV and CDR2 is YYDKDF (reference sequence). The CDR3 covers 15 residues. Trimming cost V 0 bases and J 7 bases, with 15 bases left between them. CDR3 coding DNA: TGTGCCACCAGCAGAGATCTAGCCCAGATGGGTGGCTACACCTTC. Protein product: CATSRDLAQMGGYTF.

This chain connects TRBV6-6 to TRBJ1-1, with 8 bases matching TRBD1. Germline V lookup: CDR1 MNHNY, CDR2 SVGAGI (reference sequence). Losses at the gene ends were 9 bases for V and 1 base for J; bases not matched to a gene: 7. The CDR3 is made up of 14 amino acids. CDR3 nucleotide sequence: TGTGCCAGTTCCAGACAGGGGTCGAACACTGAAGCTTTCTTT. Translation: CASSRQGSNTEAFF.

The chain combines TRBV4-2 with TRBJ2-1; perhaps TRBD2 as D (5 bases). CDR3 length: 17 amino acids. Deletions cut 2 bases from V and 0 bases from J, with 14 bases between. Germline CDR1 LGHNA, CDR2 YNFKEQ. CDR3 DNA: TGTGCCAGCAGCCAATCTGGTACTACTAGCTCCTACAATGAGCAGTTCTTC. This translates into CASSQSGTTSSYNEQFF.